There are a few counts of the clone carrying this T cell receptor (beta chain). The target antigen is unknown. TCRdb reanalysed the 5' RACE reads using MiXCR and keeps one entry per CDR3 protein. Of over 250,000 distinct CDR3 sequences listed, approximately 16% are singletons. This specimen comes from a study of T-cell memory formation after mild COVID-19. Study background: The study found TCR clusters largely donor specific.

Study outcomes and limitations: Nothing confirmed that second-wave clones peaking on day 37 were specific for SARS-CoV-2. Memory sampled before infection contained some responding clones, suggesting cross-reactive memory joined. Most CD4+ clones that shrank were in CM and EM, while CD8+ ones turned up in EMRA.

The CDR3 runs to 13 residues. V was shortened by 3 bases and J by 5 bases, with 8 bases between the two germline ends. Per the germline V gene, CDR1 is LGHNA and CDR2 is YNFKEQ. The receptor was isolated from a man between 18 and 35 years old who had mild COVID-19 (a few samples of this study predate the infection). Cell type and time point are not known. This chain connects TRBV4-2 to TRBJ2-1; no clear D. The sequenced material came from PBMCs or a T cell subset sorted from them (not recorded which). For the CDR3, the DNA is TGTGCCAGCAGCCAGTTCCCTGACAATGAGCAGTTCTTC. This encodes CASSQFPDNEQFF.